This paragraph covers one T cell receptor (beta chain) sequence. This sample is part of a study of blood T cell repertoires in COVID-19. Overall study: Samples taken during acute and convalescent COVID-19 were collected in the United States, Italy and Spain. Sources were T cells, B-cell-depleted T cells, or PBMCs; the material itself was cDNA or gDNA.

CDR3 length: 14 amino acids. Germline V gives CDR1 MDHEN, CDR2 SYDVKM. V gave up 5 bases and J gave up 3 bases, with 11 bases separating them. How the authors handled the data: From reference gene primer amplification, estimates of nucleated cell counts were derived. Libraries were prepared by immunoSEQ multiplex PCR; TCRdb keeps only in-frame clonotypes and omits some of them. V and J calls and clone size are given by that table; D and trimming were obtained from the DNA. The sample carries 55,000 or so clones, about nine tenths recorded once. This chain joins TRBV28 and TRBJ1-5; D remains unclear. Sequenced input: peripheral blood. The source of this sequence is a man aged 55-75 years with active COVID-19. CDR3 sequence: CASSPAGSNQPQHF. The DNA of the CDR3 is TGTGCCAGCAGTCCCGCGGGTTCCAATCAGCCCCAGCATTTT.